Listed below are T cell receptor beta chains from one sample, sequenced in a study of blood T cell repertoires in COVID-19. Profiled with immunoSEQ multiplex PCR; TCRdb holds only in-frame clones, not every one. The top ten hold under 15% of the sample, which has more than 150,000 clones, around 84% seen once. The sample consisted of peripheral blood. The receptors come from a man aged 25-40 years with active or convalescent COVID-19. Both conserved end residues are part of each CDR3. The D gene is left open where the match is weak. The size field is filled for only some rows; it gives once, few, many or a size class.

- | TRBJ2-1 | TRBD2 | TRBV27 | CASSPLPSLAGGEDEQFF | TGTGCCAGCAGTCCCTTACCCTCACTAGCGGGGGGAGAGGATGAGCAGTTCTTC
- | TRBJ1-5 | - | TRBV24-1 | CATRGLEESQPQHF | TGTGCCACCCGAGGGTTGGAGGAGTCCCAGCCCCAGCATTTT
- | TRBJ2-1 | - | TRBV7-9 | CASSWGSEPGGNEQFF | TGTGCCAGCAGCTGGGGTTCGGAGCCTGGAGGCAATGAGCAGTTCTTC
- | TRBJ1-6 | - | TRBV27 | CASSLRNPTPGESYNSPLHF | TGTGCCAGCAGTTTAAGAAACCCAACACCAGGGGAATCGTATAATTCACCCCTCCACTTT
- | TRBJ2-3 | - | TRBV3-1/TRBV3-2 | CASSQTGTSTDTQYF | TGTGCCAGCAGCCAAACGGGGACAAGCACAGATACGCAGTATTTT
few | TRBJ2-7 | TRBD1 | TRBV4-3 | CASSQTTGTGGEEQYF | TGCGCCAGCAGCCAAACCACCGGGACAGGGGGAGAAGAGCAGTACTTC
- | TRBJ2-1 | - | TRBV6-5 | CASSYSRGWNEQFF | TGTGCCAGCAGTTACTCGCGAGGGTGGAATGAGCAGTTCTTC
- | TRBJ2-1 | - | TRBV19 | CARYIRRQWAGLPLSYNEQFF | TGTGCCAGATACATCCGACGACAGTGGGCCGGCCTACCTCTCTCATACAATGAGCAGTTCTTC
- | TRBJ2-7 | TRBD2 | TRBV19 | CASVGTSGYEQYF | TGTGCCAGTGTTGGGACTAGCGGCTACGAGCAGTACTTC
- | TRBJ1-6 | - | TRBV2 | CASMGLDTDNSPLHF | TGTGCCAGCATGGGACTCGACACCGATAATTCACCCCTCCACTTT
- | TRBJ1-1 | TRBD1 | TRBV27 | CASKDRVNTEAFF | TGTGCCAGCAAGGACAGGGTGAACACTGAAGCTTTCTTT
- | TRBJ1-1 | TRBD1 | TRBV11-3 | CASSSSGQGALSPNTEAFF | TGTGCCAGCAGCTCCTCGGGACAGGGGGCTCTATCACCAAACACTGAAGCTTTCTTT
- | TRBJ2-5 | - | TRBV5-6 | CASRGRGETQYF | TGTGCCAGCCGGGGGAGAGGGGAGACCCAGTACTTC
- | TRBJ2-1 | TRBD2 | TRBV3-1/TRBV3-2 | CASSPSLSGRALDEQFF | TGTGCCAGCAGCCCCAGCCTTAGCGGGAGGGCCCTGGATGAGCAGTTCTTC
- | TRBJ1-2 | - | TRBV6-5 | CASSYSLDSLWDGYTF | TGTGCCAGCAGTTACTCGCTCGACAGCCTTTGGGATGGCTACACCTTC
- | TRBJ2-4 | TRBD1 | TRBV11-2 | CASRDWTGRTKNIQYF | TGTGCCAGCAGGGATTGGACAGGGCGAACCAAAAACATTCAGTACTTC
few | TRBJ1-5 | - | TRBV30 | CAWEGGNGLGQPQHF | TGTGCCTGGGAGGGGGGGAATGGTCTCGGACAGCCCCAGCATTTT
- | TRBJ2-1 | - | TRBV11-3 | CASSSSSSEPYNEQFF | TGTGCCAGCAGCTCCTCTTCTAGCGAGCCCTACAATGAGCAGTTCTTC
many | TRBJ2-2 | - | TRBV6-5 | CASSPEDRDTGELFF | TGTGCCAGCAGCCCCGAGGACAGAGACACCGGGGAGCTGTTTTTT
- | TRBJ1-3 | - | TRBV18 | CASSETGNTIYF | TGTGCCAGCTCCGAAACAGGGAACACCATATATTTT
- | TRBJ1-2 | - | TRBV13 | CASSSSRKAGYGYTF | TGTGCCAGCAGCTCCTCAAGGAAGGCGGGCTATGGCTACACCTTC
- | TRBJ2-5 | TRBD1 | TRBV29-1 | CSVETKEGQRPLETQYF | TGCAGCGTTGAAACCAAAGAGGGACAGCGCCCCTTAGAGACCCAGTACTTC
many | TRBJ1-1 | - | TRBV18 | CASSPDSGVNTEAFF | TGTGCCAGCTCACCAGACAGTGGGGTTAACACTGAAGCTTTCTTT
- | TRBJ1-2 | TRBD1 | TRBV4-1 | CASSQPAGGAEGYTF | TGCGCCAGCAGCCAGCCGGCAGGGGGCGCCGAGGGCTACACCTTC
- | TRBJ2-3 | - | TRBV7-9 | CASRVWTAGTDTQYF | TGTGCCAGCAGGGTCTGGACAGCCGGCACAGATACGCAGTATTTT
- | TRBJ2-2 | TRBD1 | TRBV2 | CASSDLQGRTGELFF | TGTGCCAGCAGTGATTTACAGGGGCGGACCGGGGAGCTGTTTTTT
- | TRBJ1-2 | TRBD1 | TRBV30 | CAWRGGQGVYGYTF | TGTGCCTGGCGGGGGGGACAGGGGGTCTATGGCTACACCTTC
once | TRBJ1-5 | - | TRBV15 | CATSRDDSSQPQHF | TGTGCCACCAGCAGAGACGACAGCAGTCAGCCCCAGCATTTT
- | TRBJ2-5 | - | TRBV2 | CASSEWGDQETQYF | TGTGCCAGCAGTGAATGGGGGGACCAAGAGACCCAGTACTTC
- | TRBJ1-2 | - | TRBV14 | CASSQTTVNYGYTF | TGTGCCAGCAGCCAGACTACAGTGAACTATGGCTACACCTTC
- | TRBJ2-5 | - | TRBV5-1 | CASSETLGTQYF | TGCGCCAGCAGCGAGACATTGGGGACCCAGTACTTC
- | TRBJ2-3 | - | TRBV27 | CASSGLRGLDTQYF | TGTGCCAGCAGTGGACTACGGGGTCTAGATACGCAGTATTTT
- | TRBJ1-5 | - | TRBV7-9 | CASSLDSGANQPQHF | TGTGCCAGCAGCTTAGATTCAGGGGCCAATCAGCCCCAGCATTTT
- | TRBJ1-6 | TRBD1 | TRBV2 | CATRGDSHSPLHF | TGTGCCACCAGGGGGGACAGTCATTCACCCCTCCACTTT
- | TRBJ1-3 | - | TRBV10-2 | CASRATENGDTIYF | TGCGCCAGCAGGGCCACGGAAAACGGAGACACCATATATTTT
once | TRBJ1-4 | - | TRBV19 | CASSTSLKLFF | TGTGCCAGTAGTACTTCCCTGAAACTGTTTTTT
- | TRBJ2-7 | TRBD2 | TRBV6-6 | CASKQGTSGGYEQYF | TGTGCCAGCAAGCAGGGGACTAGCGGGGGCTACGAGCAGTACTTC
- | TRBJ2-3 | - | TRBV5-1 | CASSPIGTPRQGDTQYF | TGCGCCAGCAGCCCAATAGGGACACCTCGGCAGGGAGATACGCAGTATTTT
- | TRBJ1-3 | - | TRBV9 | CASSVDLGGVRPSGNTIYF | TGTGCCAGCAGCGTAGATCTCGGCGGTGTACGACCGTCTGGAAACACCATATATTTT
- | TRBJ1-6 | TRBD1 | TRBV27 | CASSSADRGREAPLHF | TGTGCCAGCAGTTCCGCCGACAGGGGAAGGGAGGCACCCCTCCACTTT
- | TRBJ2-7 | TRBD2 | TRBV27 | CASSLDGREGGSEQYF | TGTGCCAGCAGTTTAGATGGCAGGGAGGGAGGAAGCGAGCAGTACTTC
- | TRBJ2-1 | TRBD2 | TRBV5-1 | CASSHTSGISSYNEQFF | TGCGCCAGCAGCCACACTAGCGGCATAAGCTCCTACAATGAGCAGTTCTTC